The present T cell receptor beta chain was sequenced within a study of identical twins (dated by TCRdb to 2016 to 2017). For context, the study as a whole: The study deep-sequenced TCR alpha and beta repertoires from monozygotic twins, unrelated adults of various ages and cord blood to test whether fetal clonotypes persist. To rule out contamination, replicate twin experiments were performed at different times with different library preparation protocols. On the study overall, not on this receptor specifically: Because the same donors could not be followed over many years, conclusions were based on cross-sectional statistical analysis. Compared with coincidental sharing between unrelated individuals, out-of-frame TCR alpha sequences shared between twins showed an excess of sequences with low generation probability. In beta out-of-frame sequences, excess twin sharing was weaker, because having fewer shared sequences lowered the signal-to-noise ratio. Fewer insertions were carried by abundant cord blood beta clonotypes, a similar but weaker trend appeared in young adult naive repertoires, and no such trend appeared in memory repertoires. Zero-insertion analyses could be partly confounded by invariant T cells such as MAIT and iNKT, although diverse VJ usage argued against such confounding for most clonotypes. In monozygotic twins, out-of-frame TCR alpha sharing was systematically underestimated by recombination models, although the models agreed with sharing between unrelated individuals.

A few counts support this clonotype. This clone's antigen is unknown. No clone much larger than this one lies a single base away; base qualities are absent. The library was obtained by 5' RACE. Sequencing took place on an Illumina HiSeq 2000. Template switching added a universal primer binding site, and the final cDNA carried a unique molecular identifier that allowed TCR cDNA molecules to be counted accurately. Specific primers in the conserved constant-segment region were used to synthesize first-strand cDNA for the TCR alpha and beta chains. Each cDNA library was double barcoded, with a SMART-Mk sample barcode plus Illumina barcodes, to control for contamination. TruSeq adapter sequences, together with Illumina sample barcodes, were added in two successive PCR steps. Sequencing of the TCR alpha and beta cDNA libraries was done on the Illumina HiSeq platform using custom primers. The original methods were these. Raw reads were processed with MiGEC to extract unique molecular identifiers, and MiXCR was used to determine CDR3 positions. For each individual, recombination models were inferred using an EM algorithm with the repgenHMM and IGoR tools. The analysis of shared clonotypes was done with the tcR package in R, with sharing normalized by the product of cloneset sizes. To study raw recombination without the effects of thymic and clonal selection, out-of-frame nonproductive sequences were analyzed. TCRdb reran the public reads through fastp at Q25 and MiXCR, keeping productive beta chains. Every CDR3 protein is listed once, alongside the most common genes and DNA of its rows. What appears here as the V and J calls and clone size reflects TCRdb's work, not the paper's. Here the sample has under 900,000 distinct CDR3 sequences; about 12% occur a single time. The ten biggest clones cover roughly 1.6% of the sample.

Only healthy Caucasian donors were included. The twin cohort comprised three pairs of female monozygotic twins, all aged roughly 18 to 30 years. RNA for TCR libraries was isolated from peripheral blood mononuclear cells. The same data also contributed to another study, on yellow fever vaccine responses in identical twins. Looking at the second paper: The authors reported that the T cell response to vaccination in identical twins appeared partly convergent and partly personalized. In the study, vaccine-responding T cell clones were precisely tracked in identical twins.

This TCR was sampled from a woman between 18 and 30 years old in good health. Material for sequencing was PBMCs.

CDR3 reads: CASSPTSGRTYNEQFF. The sequenced DNA is TGTGCCAGCAGCCCGACTAGCGGGAGAACCTACAATGAGCAGTTCTTC. The rearrangement combines TRBV7-8 with TRBJ2-1; TRBD2 fits 12 bases in the junction. CDR1 and CDR2 (SGHVS, FQNEAQ) derive from the germline V gene. The CDR3 runs 16 amino acids, cysteine and phenylalanine included. The retained sequence is limited to the CDR3, 48 bases, with the frame set at the first base. V has 5 bases trimmed and J has 2 bases trimmed; junction bases matching no gene number 4.